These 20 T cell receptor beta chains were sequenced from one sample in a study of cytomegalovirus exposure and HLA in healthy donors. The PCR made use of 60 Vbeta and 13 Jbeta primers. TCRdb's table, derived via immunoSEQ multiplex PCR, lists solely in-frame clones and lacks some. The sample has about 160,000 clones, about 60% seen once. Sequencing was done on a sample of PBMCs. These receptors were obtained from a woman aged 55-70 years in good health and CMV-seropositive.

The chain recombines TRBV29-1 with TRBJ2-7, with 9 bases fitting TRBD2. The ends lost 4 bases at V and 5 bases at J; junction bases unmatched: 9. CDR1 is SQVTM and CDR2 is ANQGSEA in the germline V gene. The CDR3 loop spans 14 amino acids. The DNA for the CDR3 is TGCAGCGTTGTGGTTAGCGGGAGTACCGACGAGCAGTACTTC. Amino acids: CSVVVSGSTDEQYF.

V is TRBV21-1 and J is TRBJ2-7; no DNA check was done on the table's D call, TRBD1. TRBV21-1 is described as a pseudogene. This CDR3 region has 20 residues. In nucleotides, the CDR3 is TGTGCCAGCAGCATTTTGGGACAGGGCGAGCGGGAGCCACCTTCCTACGAGCAGTACTTC. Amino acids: CASSILGQGEREPPSYEQYF.

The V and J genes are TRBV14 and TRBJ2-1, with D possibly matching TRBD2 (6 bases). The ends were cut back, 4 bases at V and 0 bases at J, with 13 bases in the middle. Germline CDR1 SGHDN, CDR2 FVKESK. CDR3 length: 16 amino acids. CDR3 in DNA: TGTGCCAGCAGCCGGACGGGACTGGACTCCTACAATGAGCAGTTCTTC. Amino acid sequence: CASSRTGLDSYNEQFF.

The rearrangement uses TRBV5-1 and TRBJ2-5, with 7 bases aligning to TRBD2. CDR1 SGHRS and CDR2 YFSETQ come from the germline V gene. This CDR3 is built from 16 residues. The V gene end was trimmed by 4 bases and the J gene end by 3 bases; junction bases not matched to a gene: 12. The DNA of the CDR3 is TGCGCCAGCAGCAGTTTTATGGGAGGGGTGAAAGAGACCCAGTACTTC. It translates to CASSSFMGGVKETQYF. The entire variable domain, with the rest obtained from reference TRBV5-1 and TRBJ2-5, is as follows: KAGVTQTPRYLIKTRGQQVTLSCSPISGHRSVSWYQQTPGQGLQFLFEYFSETQRNKGNFPGRFSGRQFSNSRSEMNVSTLELGDSALYLCASSSFMGGVKETQYFGPGTRLLVL.

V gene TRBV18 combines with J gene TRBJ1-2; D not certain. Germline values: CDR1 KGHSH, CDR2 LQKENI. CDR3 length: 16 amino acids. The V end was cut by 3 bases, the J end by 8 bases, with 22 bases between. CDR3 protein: CASSPPRRPPTGGYTF. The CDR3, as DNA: TGTGCCAGCTCACCCCCCCGGAGGCCGCCTACGGGGGGCTACACCTTC.

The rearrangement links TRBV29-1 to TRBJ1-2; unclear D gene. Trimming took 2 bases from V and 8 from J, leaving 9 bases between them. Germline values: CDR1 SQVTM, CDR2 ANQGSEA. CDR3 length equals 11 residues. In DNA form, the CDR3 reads TGCAGCGTTGAAAGGGAGGAGGGCTACACCTTC. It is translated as CSVEREEGYTF.

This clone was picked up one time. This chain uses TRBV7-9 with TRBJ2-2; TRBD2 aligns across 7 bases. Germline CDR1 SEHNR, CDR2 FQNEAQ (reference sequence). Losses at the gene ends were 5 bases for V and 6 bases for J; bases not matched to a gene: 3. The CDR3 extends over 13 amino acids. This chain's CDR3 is CASSRREAGELFF. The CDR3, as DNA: TGTGCCAGCAGCCGTCGGGAGGCCGGGGAGCTGTTTTTT.

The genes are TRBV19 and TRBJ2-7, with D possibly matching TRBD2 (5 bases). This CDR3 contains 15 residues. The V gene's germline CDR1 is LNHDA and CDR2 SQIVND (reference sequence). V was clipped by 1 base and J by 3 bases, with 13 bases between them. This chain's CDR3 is CASSIGAGGIYEQYF. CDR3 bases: TGTGCCAGTAGTATAGGGGCAGGAGGTATCTACGAGCAGTACTTC.

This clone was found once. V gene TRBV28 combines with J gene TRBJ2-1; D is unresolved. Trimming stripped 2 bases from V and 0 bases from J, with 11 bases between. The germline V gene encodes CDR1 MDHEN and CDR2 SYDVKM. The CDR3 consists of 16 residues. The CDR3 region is CASSLDTGLSYNEQFF. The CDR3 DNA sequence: TGTGCCAGCAGTTTAGATACGGGTCTCTCCTACAATGAGCAGTTCTTC.

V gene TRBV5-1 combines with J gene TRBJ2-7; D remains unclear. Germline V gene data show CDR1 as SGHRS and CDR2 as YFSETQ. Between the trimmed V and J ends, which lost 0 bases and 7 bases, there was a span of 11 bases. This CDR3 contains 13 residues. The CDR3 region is CASSLDPSLEQYF. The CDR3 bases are TGCGCCAGCAGCTTGGATCCCTCACTAGAGCAGTACTTC.

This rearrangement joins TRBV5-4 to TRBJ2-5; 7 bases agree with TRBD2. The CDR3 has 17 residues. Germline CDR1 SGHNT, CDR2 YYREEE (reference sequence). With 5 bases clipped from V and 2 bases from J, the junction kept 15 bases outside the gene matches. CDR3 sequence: CASSMGGSLTRQETQYF. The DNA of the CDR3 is TGTGCCAGCAGTATGGGGGGGTCGCTGACTAGGCAAGAGACCCAGTACTTC.

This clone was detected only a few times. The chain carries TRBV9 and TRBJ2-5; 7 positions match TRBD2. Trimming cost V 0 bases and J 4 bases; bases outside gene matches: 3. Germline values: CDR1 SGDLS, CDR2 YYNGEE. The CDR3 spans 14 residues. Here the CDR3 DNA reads TGTGCCAGCAGCGTAGGCGGGGGTCGAGAGACCCAGTACTTC. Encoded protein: CASSVGGGRETQYF.

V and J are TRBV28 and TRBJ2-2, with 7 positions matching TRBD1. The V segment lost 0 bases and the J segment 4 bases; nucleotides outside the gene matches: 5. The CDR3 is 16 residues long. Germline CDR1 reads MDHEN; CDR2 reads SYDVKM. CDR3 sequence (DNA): TGTGCCAGCAGTTTATGGGGGACAGCATTCACCGGGGAGCTGTTTTTT. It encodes CASSLWGTAFTGELFF.

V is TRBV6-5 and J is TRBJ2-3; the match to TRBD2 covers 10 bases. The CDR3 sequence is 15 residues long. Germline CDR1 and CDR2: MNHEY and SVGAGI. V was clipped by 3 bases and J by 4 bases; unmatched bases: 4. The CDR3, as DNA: TGTGCCAGCAGTTATTCTAGCGGGAGTGCAGATACGCAGTATTTT. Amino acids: CASSYSSGSADTQYF.

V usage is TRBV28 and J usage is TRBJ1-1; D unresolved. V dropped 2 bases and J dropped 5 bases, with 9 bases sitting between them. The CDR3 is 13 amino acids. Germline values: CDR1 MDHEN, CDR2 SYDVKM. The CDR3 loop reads CASSLVGQTEAFF. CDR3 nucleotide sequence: TGTGCCAGCAGTTTAGTTGGGCAAACTGAAGCTTTCTTT.

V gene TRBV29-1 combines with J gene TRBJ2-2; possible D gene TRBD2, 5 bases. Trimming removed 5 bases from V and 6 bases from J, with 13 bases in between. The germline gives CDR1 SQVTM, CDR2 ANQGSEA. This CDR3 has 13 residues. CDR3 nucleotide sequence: TGCAGCGTTAGCCGGGGATCACCCGGGGAGCTGTTTTTT. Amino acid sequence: CSVSRGSPGELFF.

CDR3 coding DNA: TGTGCCTGGAGTCCGACAGCTAACTATGGCTACACCTTC. This translates into CAWSPTANYGYTF. The V call is TRBV30, the J call TRBJ1-2; the D gene is possibly TRBD1 (5 bases). CDR3 length: 13 residues. V lost 2 bases and J lost 0, with 7 bases in between. Germline V gives CDR1 GTSNPN, CDR2 SVGIG (reference sequence).

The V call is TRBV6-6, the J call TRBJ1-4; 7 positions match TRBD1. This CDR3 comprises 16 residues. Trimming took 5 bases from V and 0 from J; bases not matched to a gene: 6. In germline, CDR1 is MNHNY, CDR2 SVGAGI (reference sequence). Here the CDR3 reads CASSPRTGATNEKLFF. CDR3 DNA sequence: TGTGCCAGCAGTCCGCGGACAGGTGCAACTAATGAAAAACTGTTTTTT.

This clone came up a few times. In DNA form, the CDR3 reads TGTGCCAGCACCGACAGGCTAAACCTGCTAGCCAAAAACATTCAGTACTTC. Its translation is CASTDRLNLLAKNIQYF. The V gene is TRBV27, the J gene TRBJ2-4, with D tentatively TRBD1 (6 bases). The CDR3 runs to 17 residues. The V end was cut by 7 bases, the J end by 0 bases, with 19 bases between. Germline V gene data show CDR1 as MNHEY and CDR2 as SMNVEV (reference sequence).

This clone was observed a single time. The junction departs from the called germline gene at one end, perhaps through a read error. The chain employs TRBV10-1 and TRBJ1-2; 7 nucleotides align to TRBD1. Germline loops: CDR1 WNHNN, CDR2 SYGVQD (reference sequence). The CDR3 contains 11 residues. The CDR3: CASSEDRESSF. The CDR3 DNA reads TGCGCCAGCAGTGAGGACAGGGAGTCATCCTTC.